The 3 T cell receptor beta chains below all came from one sample that was sequenced in a study of human T cells and chemical hapten exposure. The time point: pre-sensitization, week 0. The treatment denotes: therapeutic diphenylcyclopropenone sensitization with weekly scalp DPC. TCRdb reanalysed the RACE reads using MiXCR and keeps one entry per CDR3 protein. The sample shows roughly 380,000 distinct CDR3 sequences, more than 4.5% of them seen only once. Here the sequenced sample was whole blood, taken in connection with sensitization to the hapten diphenylcyclopropenone (DPC). The receptors originated from a woman aged 50 to 65 with alopecia areata. Some clones in this sample may be carry-over from other donors' samples.

This clonotype was seen at least ten times. The rearrangement links TRBV29-1 to TRBJ1-2, with TRBD1 matching 7 bases. This CDR3 has 11 amino acids. Germline CDR1 SQVTM, CDR2 ANQGSEA. Trimming cost V 5 bases and J 8 bases; bases outside gene matches: 5. CDR3 coding DNA: TGCAGCGTTATTACAGGGGCGGGCTACACCTTC. It is translated as CSVITGAGYTF.

J is TRBJ1-1 and V is TRBV7-9; 7 bases match TRBD1. The V and J ends lost 3 bases and 3 bases, in that order; junction bases with no gene match: 4. CDR1 and CDR2 (germline): SEHNR, FQNEAQ (reference sequence). The length of the CDR3 is 14 residues. The CDR3 sequence is CASSFTDRDTEAFF. CDR3 nucleotides: TGTGCCAGCAGCTTTACAGACAGGGACACTGAAGCTTTCTTT.

V and J are TRBV20-1 and TRBJ1-1; D remains unclear. This CDR3 region has 14 residues. V lost 0 bases to trimming and J lost 4 bases, with 12 bases between them. The germline V gene has CDR1 DFQATT and CDR2 SNEGSKA (reference sequence). The CDR3 spells CSARDRAASTEAFF. The CDR3 nucleotides are TGCAGTGCTAGAGATCGGGCAGCCAGCACTGAAGCTTTCTTT.